This record concerns one T cell receptor beta chain sequence. CDR1 and CDR2 from the germline V gene are MNHNS and SASEGT. The CDR3 loop spans 15 amino acids. Deletions cut 3 bases from V and 8 bases from J, with 16 bases between. The entry originates in a study of blood T cell repertoires in COVID-19. Overall study: Samples taken during acute and convalescent COVID-19 were collected in the United States, Italy and Spain. In each case, the material was cDNA or gDNA derived from T cells, B-cell-depleted T cells, or PBMCs.

The assay was immunoSEQ multiplex PCR, and TCRdb's table has in-frame clones only and misses some. This table has 50,000 to 75,000 clones, approximately 93% appearing once. This chain connects TRBV6-1 to TRBJ1-4, with D tentatively TRBD1 (5 bases). The sequencing sample was made of peripheral blood. The receptor comes from a man between 65 and 80 years old with active COVID-19. CDR3 amino acids: CASSDRPVGGEKLFF. The CDR3 coding sequence is TGTGCCAGCAGTGATCGTCCAGTCGGGGGGGAAAAACTGTTTTTT.